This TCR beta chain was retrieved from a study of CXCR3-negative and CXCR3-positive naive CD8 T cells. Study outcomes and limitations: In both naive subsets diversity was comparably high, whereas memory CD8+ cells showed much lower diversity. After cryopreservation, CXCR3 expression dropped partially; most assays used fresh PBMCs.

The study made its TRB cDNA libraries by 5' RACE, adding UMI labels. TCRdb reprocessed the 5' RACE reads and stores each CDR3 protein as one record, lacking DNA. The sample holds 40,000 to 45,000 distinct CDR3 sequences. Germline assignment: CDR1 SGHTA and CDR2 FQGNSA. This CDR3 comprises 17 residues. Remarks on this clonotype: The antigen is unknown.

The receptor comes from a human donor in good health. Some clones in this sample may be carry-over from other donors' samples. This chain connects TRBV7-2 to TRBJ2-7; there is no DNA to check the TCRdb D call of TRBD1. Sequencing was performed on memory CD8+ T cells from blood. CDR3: CASSSLPGGALPLEQYF.